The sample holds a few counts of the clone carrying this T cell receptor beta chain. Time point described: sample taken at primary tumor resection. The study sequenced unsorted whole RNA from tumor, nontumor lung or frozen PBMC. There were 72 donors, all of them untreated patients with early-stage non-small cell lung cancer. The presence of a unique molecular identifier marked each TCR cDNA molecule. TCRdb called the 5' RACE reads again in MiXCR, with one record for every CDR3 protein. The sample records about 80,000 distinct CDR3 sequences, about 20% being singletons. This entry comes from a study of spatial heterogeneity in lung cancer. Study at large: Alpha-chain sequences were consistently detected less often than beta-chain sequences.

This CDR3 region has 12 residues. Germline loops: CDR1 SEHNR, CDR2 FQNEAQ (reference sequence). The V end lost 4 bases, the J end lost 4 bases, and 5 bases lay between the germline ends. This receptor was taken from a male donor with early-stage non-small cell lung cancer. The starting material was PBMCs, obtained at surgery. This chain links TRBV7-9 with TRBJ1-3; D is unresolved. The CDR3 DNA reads TGTGCCAGCAGCTCCCAGGGAAACACCATATATTTT. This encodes CASSSQGNTIYF.